These 24 T cell receptor beta chains originate from one sample sequenced in a study of blood T cell repertoires in COVID-19. TCRdb's copy holds only in-frame clones and misses some; the assay was immunoSEQ multiplex PCR. This table holds 190,000 or so clones, 85% found once. The sequenced sample consisted of PBMCs or T cells enriched from blood (not recorded which). The receptors were gathered from a man aged 35 to 55 who had recovered from COVID-19.

The genes are TRBV6-5 and TRBJ1-4; possible D gene TRBD1, 6 bases. V was pared by 0 bases and J by 10 bases, with 9 bases between. Per the germline V gene, CDR1 is MNHEY and CDR2 is SVGAGI. CDR3 length: 13 residues. The CDR3 sequence is CASSYSRGGKLFF. CDR3 DNA sequence: TGTGCCAGCAGTTACTCGAGGGGGGGAAAACTGTTTTTT.

The rearrangement joins TRBV4-1 to TRBJ2-1; 7 bases line up with TRBD2. Germline trimming cut 2 bases from V and 6 bases from J; bases unmatched to any gene: 10. The CDR3 covers 16 residues. Germline CDR1 MGHRA, CDR2 YSYEKL. The DNA of the CDR3 is TGCGCCAGCAGCCAATCTATTCTAGCGGATGCCAATGAGCAGTTCTTC. Protein product: CASSQSILADANEQFF.

This clone was observed a single time. This chain uses TRBV28 with TRBJ1-2; 8 bases are shared with TRBD1. Looked up from germline, CDR1 is MDHEN and CDR2 is SYDVKM. J gave up 7 bases and V 4 bases, and 8 bases lay outside the gene matches. The length of the CDR3 is 14 residues. The CDR3 region has the DNA TGTGCCAGCAGTTCGGCCGGACAGGGAGGTGGCTACACCTTC. It specifies CASSSAGQGGGYTF.

Only one count was recorded for this clone. The V gene is TRBV24-1, the J gene TRBJ2-1; possibly TRBD2 for D (6 bases). The ends were cut back, 3 bases at V and 5 bases at J, with 16 bases in the middle. CDR3 length: 16 amino acids. The germline CDR1 and CDR2 sequences are KGHDR and SFDVKD. CDR3 bases: TGTGCCACCAGTGATCCTACTAGCTCCAGCGACAATGAGCAGTTCTTC. Its translation: CATSDPTSSSDNEQFF.

The chain carries TRBV2 and TRBJ1-5; 8 bases map to TRBD1. Trimming removed 6 bases from V and 6 bases from J; junction bases left unmatched: 13. CDR1 and CDR2 from the germline V gene are SNHLY and FYNNEI. The CDR3 spans 16 residues. Written as DNA, the CDR3 is TGTGCCAGCAGCATCCGGGACAGGTCAGGGGGTCAGCCCCAGCATTTT. This codes for CASSIRDRSGGQPQHF.

The chain has TRBV7-3 and TRBJ2-7, with D unresolved. Trimming cost V 5 bases and J 2 bases, with 10 bases left between them. The CDR3 is 13 amino acids. The germline gives CDR1 SGHTA, CDR2 FQGTGA. In DNA, the CDR3 is TGTGCCAGCAGCCATGGGCCAGCCTACGAGCAGTACTTC. It yields the protein CASSHGPAYEQYF. The entire variable domain, with the rest obtained from reference TRBV7-3 and TRBJ2-7, is as follows: GAGVSQTPSNKVTEKGKYVELRCDPISGHTALYWYRQSLGQGPEFLIYFQGTGAADDSGLPNDRFFAVRPEGSVSTLKIQRTERGDSAVYLCASSHGPAYEQYFGPGTRLTVT.

This clone was detected only once. The chain combines TRBV18 with TRBJ1-5; the match to TRBD1 covers 7 bases. Germline V gene lookup returns CDR1 KGHSH and CDR2 LQKENI. The CDR3 runs to 14 residues. With V trimmed by 6 bases and J by 4 bases, 6 bases remained unmatched. The CDR3 nucleotides read TGTGCCAGCTCCTCCCGGGACAGAAATCAGCCCCAGCATTTT. Residues: CASSSRDRNQPQHF. Drawing the rest from reference TRBV18 and TRBJ1-5, the complete variable domain is NAGVMQNPRHLVRRRGQEARLRCSPMKGHSHVYWYRQLPEEGLKFMVYLQKENIIDESGMPKERFSAEFPKEGPSILRIQQVVRGDSAAYFCASSSRDRNQPQHFGDGTRLSIL.

This sequence joins TRBV7-6 and TRBJ2-3, with D possibly being TRBD2 (6 bases). This CDR3 region has 15 residues. Trimming removed 2 bases from V and 0 bases from J, with 9 bases in between. Germline V CDR1 and CDR2: SGHVS, FNYEAQ. DNA of the CDR3: TGTGCCAGCAGCTTACTAGCGCCTAGCACAGATACGCAGTATTTT. Translated, it gives CASSLLAPSTDTQYF. Complete variable domain (other parts from reference TRBV7-6 and TRBJ2-3): GAGVSQSPRYKVTKRGQDVALRCDPISGHVSLYWYRQALGQGPEFLTYFNYEAQQDKSGLPNDRFSAERPEGSISTLTIQRTEQRDSAMYRCASSLLAPSTDTQYFGPGTRLTVL.

The chain has TRBV11-2 and TRBJ1-3; D not resolved. V lost 1 base to trimming and J lost 7 bases, with 11 bases between them. Germline lookup yields CDR1 SGHAT and CDR2 FQNNGV. The CDR3 has 14 amino acids. For the CDR3, the DNA is TGTGCCAGCAGCTTAGGATCTATTCGGAACACCATATATTTT. Amino acids: CASSLGSIRNTIYF.

The gene calls are TRBV24-1 and TRBJ2-5; D perhaps matches TRBD1 (6 bases). Germline V gene lookup returns CDR1 KGHDR and CDR2 SFDVKD. Trimming shortened V by 1 base and J by 1 base, and 9 bases separated the two germline ends. The CDR3 sequence is 15 residues long. CDR3 coding DNA: TGTGCCACCAGTGATTTCCGGGACATCCAAGAGACCCAGTACTTC. As protein: CATSDFRDIQETQYF.

V gene TRBV4-3 combines with J gene TRBJ2-3, with TRBD1 identical over 10 bases. The CDR3 totals 15 residues. After removal of 4 bases from V and 3 bases from J, the junction contained 4 bases not matched to a gene. Germline CDR1 is LGHNA and CDR2 is YSLEER. The CDR3 reads CASSRTGGMTDTQYF. In DNA, the CDR3 is TGCGCCAGCAGCCGGACAGGGGGTATGACAGATACGCAGTATTTT.

The chain links TRBV11-2 to TRBJ2-7, with 10 nucleotides matching TRBD1. V shed 6 bases and J 2 bases; nucleotides not matched to a gene: 7. This CDR3 region has 15 residues. CDR1 is SGHAT and CDR2 is FQNNGV in the germline V gene. CDR3 sequence reads: CASRNWGTGAYEQYF. The CDR3 DNA reads as TGTGCCAGCAGAAACTGGGGGACAGGGGCCTACGAGCAGTACTTC.

The chain has TRBV5-1 and TRBJ2-1, with 9 bases lining up with TRBD2. The germline gives CDR1 SGHRS, CDR2 YFSETQ. Trimming at V came to 1 base and at J to 9 bases, leaving 5 bases not matched to a gene. The CDR3 runs 14 residues. CDR3 sequence: CASSLRTAGGEQFF. DNA for the CDR3: TGCGCCAGCAGCTTGCGAACAGCGGGGGGTGAGCAGTTCTTC.

The J gene is TRBJ2-7, the V gene TRBV7-2, with D possibly being TRBD2 (6 bases). V lost 5 bases and J 3 bases, leaving 11 bases between the germline ends. The CDR3 runs 13 residues. The V gene's germline CDR1 is SGHTA and CDR2 FQGNSA. This CDR3 reads CASSRDSFYEQYF. DNA for the CDR3: TGTGCCAGCAGCCGGGACTCGTTCTACGAGCAGTACTTC.

This rearrangement joins TRBV4-1 to TRBJ2-7; TRBD2 aligns across 9 bases. The CDR3 is 14 residues long. With 2 bases clipped from V and 4 bases from J, the junction kept 3 bases outside the gene matches. Germline CDR1 reads MGHRA; CDR2 reads YSYEKL. DNA for the CDR3: TGCGCCAGCAGCCAAACTAGCGGGCTGTACGAGCAGTACTTC. This encodes CASSQTSGLYEQYF.

The chain uses TRBV11-3 and TRBJ2-7, with unresolved D. The CDR3 has 14 amino acids. V lost 4 bases, J lost 0 bases, and 10 bases lay in between. Germline V gene data show CDR1 as SGHNT and CDR2 as YENEEA. CDR3 in DNA: TGTGCCAGCAGCTCGAGACGGAGCTCCTACGAGCAGTACTTC. It specifies CASSSRRSSYEQYF.

J is TRBJ1-2 and V is TRBV30; maybe TRBD1 (5 bases). This CDR3 is 11 amino acids long. V was shortened by 4 bases and J by 9 bases, with 12 bases between the two germline ends. Per the germline V gene, CDR1 is GTSNPN and CDR2 is SVGIG (reference sequence). In nucleotides, the CDR3 is TGTGCCTGGACTAACCTGGGGCGCTACACCTTC. This translates into CAWTNLGRYTF.

The rearrangement uses TRBV18 and TRBJ2-1; 9 positions agree with TRBD2. This CDR3 has 16 residues. Germline CDR1 KGHSH, CDR2 LQKENI. Trimming cost V 3 bases and J 6 bases; bases outside gene matches: 9. CDR3 amino acids: CASSPPSAGGGNEQFF. The CDR3 region has the DNA TGTGCCAGCTCACCGCCGTCAGCGGGAGGTGGCAATGAGCAGTTCTTC.

CDR3 sequence (DNA): TGTGCCTGGAGTAGGGGGACAGGGGAAACCTACGAGCAGTACTTC. The encoded protein is CAWSRGTGETYEQYF. The gene calls are TRBV30 and TRBJ2-7; 10 nucleotides line up with TRBD1. Germline V lookup: CDR1 GTSNPN, CDR2 SVGIG (reference sequence). The J segment lost 2 bases and the V segment lost 2 bases, leaving 6 bases of the junction unmatched. CDR3 length: 15 amino acids.

In its sample, this clone was seen a few times. This chain links TRBV5-8 with TRBJ1-3; 7 bases line up with TRBD1. V dropped 4 bases and J dropped 0; count of bases not matched to a gene: 7. The V gene's germline CDR1 is SGHTS and CDR2 YDEGEE. This CDR3 is built from 16 residues. The CDR3 DNA reads as TGTGCCAGCAGCAACAGGGGTCCTCACTCTGGAAACACCATATATTTT. It yields the protein CASSNRGPHSGNTIYF.

The chain couples TRBV5-4 to TRBJ1-2, with D perhaps matching TRBD1 (5 bases). The CDR3 loop spans 13 amino acids. The V gene's germline CDR1 is SGHNT and CDR2 YYREEE (reference sequence). The V end lost 0 bases, the J end lost 6 bases, and 9 bases lay between the germline ends. DNA of the CDR3: TGTGCCAGCAGCTTGGCACAGGAGAATGGCTACACCTTC. This translates into CASSLAQENGYTF.

This chain links TRBV5-6 with TRBJ2-7, with 9 positions matching TRBD1. This CDR3 contains 16 residues. V was clipped by 2 bases and J by 6 bases; unmatched bases: 12. CDR1 is SGHDT, CDR2 YYEEEE, per germline. The CDR3, as DNA: TGTGCCAGCAGCTTTAAGCCGGGACAGGGAAGAATCGAGCAGTACTTC. This translates into CASSFKPGQGRIEQYF.

This chain uses TRBV29-1 with TRBJ2-2; D is possibly TRBD2 (5 bases). The germline gives CDR1 SQVTM, CDR2 ANQGSEA. The V gene lost 4 bases and the J gene lost 6 bases, with 15 bases spanning the gap. The CDR3 consists of 14 residues. The CDR3 DNA is TGCAGCGTTGGGGCGAGCGGCGGACCCGGGGAGCTGTTTTTT. This gives the protein CSVGASGGPGELFF.

This clone was seen a single time. This rearrangement joins TRBV11-2 to TRBJ2-7; tentatively, D is TRBD2 (5 bases). Germline CDR1 is SGHAT and CDR2 is FQNNGV. CDR3 length: 16 amino acids. V lost 0 bases, J lost 1 base, and 13 bases lay in between. This CDR3 reads CASSLDWSGVSYEQYF. CDR3 sequence (DNA): TGTGCCAGCAGCTTAGATTGGAGCGGAGTTTCCTACGAGCAGTACTTC.